These 27 T cell receptor beta chains were all obtained from the same sample, sequenced in a study of post-analysis software for immune sequencing data. Study-level points and caveats: Included in a set of roughly 5 TRBV segments more frequent in patients than controls were TRBV5-6, TRBV5-1 and TRBV20-1.

These TCRs are of unknown antigen specificity. Unique molecular identifiers were carried by the TCR beta cDNA libraries. TCRdb re-called the PCR reads through MiXCR, storing one row per CDR3 protein. This sample carries roughly 800,000 distinct CDR3 sequences, just over 45% of them seen once, and the ten largest clones take around 4.7%. The sample comprised blood. These receptor sequences come from a girl aged 5 to 17 with multiple sclerosis.

The CDR3 is CASSLRGYSGANVLTF. The CDR3 DNA sequence: TGTGCCAGCAGCTTGAGAGGGTACTCTGGGGCCAACGTCCTGACTTTC. The chain uses TRBV7-8 and TRBJ2-6, with D possibly TRBD2 on 5 matching bases. The CDR3 has 16 residues. Germline assignment: CDR1 SGHVS and CDR2 FQNEAQ. Trimming took off 3 bases at V and 0 bases at J, with 9 bases between the two ends.

Only a few counts were recorded for this clonotype. The rearrangement uses TRBV7-6 and TRBJ2-6, with D possibly TRBD1 on 5 matching bases. The V end lost 5 bases, the J end lost 2 bases, and 19 bases lay between the germline ends. This CDR3 has 18 residues. The V gene's germline CDR1 is SGHVS and CDR2 FNYEAQ. CDR3 DNA sequence: TGTGCCAGCAGCAGCCTCGGTGTCAGGGTGGCTGGGGCCAACGTCCTGACTTTC. Amino acids: CASSSLGVRVAGANVLTF.

This clonotype was detected only a few times. This chain connects TRBV19 to TRBJ2-1, with no clear D. Per the germline V gene, CDR1 is LNHDA and CDR2 is SQIVND (reference sequence). The CDR3 extends over 13 amino acids. Trimming removed 10 bases from V and 4 bases from J, with 14 bases in between. CDR3 sequence reads: CATRSGIYNEQFF. The CDR3 DNA follows: TGTGCCACCCGGTCGGGCATATACAATGAGCAGTTCTTC.

This rearrangement joins TRBV5-1 to TRBJ1-2; D remains ambiguous. Trimming removed 4 bases from V and 4 bases from J, with 14 bases in between. Germline CDR1 is SGHRS and CDR2 is YFSETQ. This CDR3 contains 14 residues. The CDR3 sequence: CASSPEGPGYGYTF. The CDR3 DNA is TGCGCCAGCAGCCCGGAAGGGCCGGGCTATGGCTACACCTTC.

The chain uses TRBV5-5 and TRBJ2-7; D gene uncertain. Trimming pared 2 bases from V and 0 bases from J, leaving 9 bases between. Germline loops: CDR1 SGHKS, CDR2 YYEKEE (reference sequence). The CDR3 is made up of 14 amino acids. The CDR3 protein is CASSFVAASYEQYF. The CDR3 nucleotides are TGTGCCAGCAGCTTTGTGGCGGCCTCCTACGAGCAGTACTTC.

V usage is TRBV6-5 and J usage is TRBJ2-4; 11 positions agree with TRBD2. The J call is uncertain, as TRBJ2-7 better fits the DNA end. Germline V gene lookup returns CDR1 MNHEY and CDR2 SVGAGI. The length of the CDR3 is 15 residues. The CDR3 sequence: CARDSGRAVPYEQYF. The CDR3 DNA reads TGTGCCAGAGATAGCGGGAGGGCCGTTCCCTACGAGCAGTACTTC.

The sample holds a few counts of this clonotype. This chain uses TRBV10-3 with TRBJ2-1; 8 nucleotides align to TRBD2. The V gene end was trimmed by 6 bases and the J gene end by 7 bases; junction bases not matched to a gene: 8. The V gene's germline CDR1 is ENHRY and CDR2 SYGVKD. CDR3 size: 14 residues. DNA of the CDR3: TGTGCCATCAGGAGGGGGACTAGTGAGAATGAGCAGTTCTTC. Translated: CAIRRGTSENEQFF.

There are a few counts of this clonotype. The rearrangement uses TRBV12-3 or TRBV12-4 and TRBJ2-1, with 12 bases identical to TRBD2. V was pared by 6 bases and J by 9 bases, with 9 bases of the junction left unmatched. CDR3 length: 15 residues. CDR3 sequence reads: CASRQRLAGVVEQFF. The DNA for the CDR3 is TGTGCCAGCAGACAACGACTAGCGGGAGTGGTTGAGCAGTTCTTC.

The rearrangement joins TRBV7-9 to TRBJ2-1, with D maybe TRBD1 (6 bases). TRBJ2-7 matches the DNA end more closely, so the J call is doubtful. CDR1 is SEHNR and CDR2 is FQNEAQ in the germline V gene (reference sequence). The CDR3 contains 16 residues. The CDR3 DNA follows: TGTGCCAGCAGCTTCCCCCCCGGGACATCCTACAATGAGCAGTACTTC. Protein product: CASSFPPGTSYNEQYF.

This clonotype was seen only a few times. This chain links TRBV6-6 with TRBJ1-2; the D gene is possibly TRBD1 (6 bases). The germline CDR1 and CDR2 sequences are MNHNY and SVGAGI (reference sequence). V was clipped by 9 bases and J by 5 bases, with 25 bases between them. This CDR3 is 16 amino acids long. Here the CDR3 reads CASSPNQQGFVYGYTF. CDR3 coding DNA: TGTGCCAGTAGTCCCAACCAACAGGGATTCGTGTATGGCTACACCTTC.

CDR3 sequence (DNA): TGTGCCACCAGCAGAGATCGAGGCAGGGAGCAGTTCTTC. This sequence encodes CATSRDRGREQFF. The rearrangement joins TRBV15 to TRBJ2-1; D unclear. V lost 0 bases and J lost 10, with 10 bases in between. This CDR3 has 13 residues. CDR1 LNHNV and CDR2 YYDKDF come from the germline V gene (reference sequence).

This chain links TRBV20-1 with TRBJ2-7; 7 bases match TRBD1. Germline CDR1 DFQATT, CDR2 SNEGSKA (reference sequence). V lost 3 bases, J lost 1 base, and 18 bases stayed unmatched. The CDR3 sequence is 18 residues long. The CDR3 loop is CSASGSRTEWDRSYEQYF. Written as DNA, the CDR3 is TGCAGTGCTAGTGGGTCGCGAACCGAGTGGGACAGATCCTACGAGCAGTACTTC.

This clonotype was seen only a few times. The chain joins TRBV15 to TRBJ2-7, with TRBD2 identical over 9 bases. The trim removed 4 bases at V and 1 base at J, leaving 8 bases unmatched. The CDR3 consists of 16 residues. Per germline, CDR1 LNHNV and CDR2 YYDKDF (reference sequence). Here the CDR3 DNA reads TGTGCCACCAGCACCAAAACGGGACTAGCTTCCTACGAGCAGTACTTC. This encodes CATSTKTGLASYEQYF.

A few counts support this clonotype. The genes are TRBV6-5 and TRBJ1-5; D unclear. Germline CDR1 MNHEY, CDR2 SVGAGI. The CDR3 has 13 residues. V was trimmed by 5 bases and J by 4 bases, leaving 9 bases between them. The CDR3 here is CASSRRSNQPQHF. As DNA, the CDR3 is TGTGCCAGCAGTAGACGGAGTAATCAGCCCCAGCATTTT.

This rearrangement joins TRBV9 to TRBJ2-7; D is perhaps TRBD1 or TRBD2 (5 bases each). V dropped 2 bases and J dropped 2 bases, with 14 bases sitting between them. This CDR3 region has 15 residues. Germline CDR1 SGDLS, CDR2 YYNGEE. The CDR3 here is CASSVGPDGAYEQYF. CDR3 nucleotide sequence: TGTGCCAGCAGCGTGGGACCGGACGGTGCCTACGAGCAGTACTTC.

The J gene is TRBJ2-4, the V gene TRBV12-3 or TRBV12-4; D is unresolved. Near its end, the DNA agrees better with TRBJ2-7, so the J call may be wrong. The CDR3 totals 13 residues. In nucleotides, the CDR3 is TGTGCCAGCAGTTTAGAGACCGGTTCCGAGCAGTACTTC. This codes for CASSLETGSEQYF.

This clonotype has just a few counts. The rearrangement links TRBV12-3 or TRBV12-4 to TRBJ2-1, with 7 bases aligning to TRBD1. The CDR3 is made up of 14 amino acids. V shed 3 bases and J 5 bases; nucleotides not matched to a gene: 4. CDR3 DNA: TGTGCCAGCAGTTTGGGACAGCCCAACAATGAGCAGTTCTTC. Amino acids: CASSLGQPNNEQFF.

CDR3 bases: TGCAGTGTTAGGGGGTCCCGGCCGAACACCGGGGAGCTGTTTTTT. Residues: CSVRGSRPNTGELFF. J is TRBJ2-2 and V is TRBV20-1, with D possibly TRBD1 on 6 matching bases. CDR1 is DFQATT and CDR2 is SNEGSKA in the germline V gene (reference sequence). The CDR3 is 15 residues long. V was cut by 7 bases and J by 0 bases, with 15 bases left in between.

The J gene is TRBJ2-1, the V gene TRBV15, with TRBD2 matching 10 bases. The CDR3 is 15 residues long. Germline loops: CDR1 LNHNV, CDR2 YYDKDF (reference sequence). V lost 4 bases to trimming and J lost 7 bases; unmatched junction nucleotides: 7. The CDR3 loop reads CATSISSGRTNEQFF. CDR3 DNA sequence: TGTGCCACCAGCATTTCTAGCGGGAGAACGAATGAGCAGTTCTTC.

The V and J genes are TRBV10-3 and TRBJ2-5; D not certain. Trimming removed 6 bases from V and 5 bases from J, with 10 bases in between. CDR3 length: 12 amino acids. CDR1 and CDR2 (germline): ENHRY, SYGVKD. In nucleotides, the CDR3 is TGTGCCATCAGGGACGGTCGGGAGACCCAGTACTTC. Its translation is CAIRDGRETQYF.

In this sample, this clonotype turned up a few times. The chain joins TRBV12-3 or TRBV12-4 to TRBJ1-1; TRBD1 agrees at 8 bases. This CDR3 has 18 residues. V gave up 6 bases and J gave up 3 bases; unmatched junction bases: 18. The CDR3 loop is CASSRPRTGLGADTEAFF. In DNA, the CDR3 is TGTGCCAGCAGCCGACCCCGGACAGGGTTGGGCGCAGACACTGAAGCTTTCTTT.

The chain carries TRBV27 and TRBJ2-1, with a possible D match to TRBD2 (6 bases). Trimming shortened V by 3 bases and J by 6 bases, and 12 bases separated the two germline ends. CDR3 length: 14 residues. Germline-derived CDR1 and CDR2 are MNHEY and SMNVEV (reference sequence). CDR3: CASSFGGGPNEQFF. As DNA, the CDR3 is TGTGCCAGCAGTTTCGGGGGAGGCCCCAATGAGCAGTTCTTC.

The chain carries TRBV6-2 or TRBV6-3 and TRBJ2-7; 8 bases line up with TRBD2. The CDR3 sequence is 14 residues long. CDR1 is MNHEY, CDR2 SVGEGT, per germline. J gave up 1 base and V 6 bases, and 5 bases lay outside the gene matches. As DNA, the CDR3 is TGTGCCAGCAGACTAAGCGGGAGTTCCTACGAGCAGTACTTC. Amino acid sequence: CASRLSGSSYEQYF.

The gene calls are TRBV30 and TRBJ2-3; D unclear. Trimming took off 1 base at V and 5 bases at J, with 10 bases between the two ends. CDR1 and CDR2 (germline): GTSNPN, SVGIG (reference sequence). The CDR3 is 13 residues long. CDR3 nucleotide sequence: TGTGCCTGGAGTGACGGAAACCGAGATACGCAGTATTTT. Translating it yields CAWSDGNRDTQYF.

The chain recombines TRBV7-9 with TRBJ2-1; a possible D gene is TRBD2 (5 bases). The CDR3 length is 15 residues. CDR1 and CDR2 (germline): SEHNR, FQNEAQ (reference sequence). The ends were cut back, 2 bases at V and 8 bases at J, with 16 bases in the middle. The CDR3 region has the DNA TGTGCCAGCAGCTTAACTAGTTCAGGTGTCGATGAGCAGTTCTTC. This sequence encodes CASSLTSSGVDEQFF.

The rearrangement uses TRBV20-1 and TRBJ2-1; 8 bases are a match to TRBD2. Germline V gene lookup returns CDR1 DFQATT and CDR2 SNEGSKA (reference sequence). With V trimmed by 0 bases and J by 5 bases, 6 bases remained unmatched. This CDR3 is built from 15 residues. CDR3 in amino acids: CSARDWREDNNEQFF. The CDR3 DNA reads as TGCAGTGCTAGAGACTGGCGGGAGGATAACAATGAGCAGTTCTTC.

This chain links TRBV6-5 with TRBJ2-1; the D gene is possibly TRBD1 (6 bases). The V end lost 8 bases, the J end lost 5 bases, and 16 bases lay between the germline ends. The CDR3 consists of 14 residues. The germline gives CDR1 MNHEY, CDR2 SVGAGI. CDR3: CASEPYTGNNEQFF. The CDR3 region has the DNA TGTGCCAGCGAACCGTATACAGGGAACAATGAGCAGTTCTTC.